These 20 T cell receptor beta chains were sequenced from one sample in a study of CD8 T cells in ankylosing spondylitis. These receptors have no known antigen. TCRdb ran MiXCR on the 5' RACE reads and lists one entry per CDR3 protein. The table lists more than 600,000 distinct CDR3 sequences, 15% to 20% of them singletons. Findings and caveats of the study: A motif in TCR beta, a set of 8 or 9 highly homologous variants, appeared characteristic of ankylosing spondylitis blood.

Sequenced material: blood, either unsorted or a sorted T cell fraction (not recorded which). The receptors were gathered from a male donor with ankylosing spondylitis.

The genes are TRBV20-1 and TRBJ2-1, with TRBD2 matching over 8 bases. V was clipped by 6 bases and J by 9 bases; unmatched bases: 4. CDR1 is DFQATT, CDR2 SNEGSKA, per germline (reference sequence). The CDR3 consists of 11 residues. The CDR3 DNA reads TGCAGTGCCGCGGGGGGCGTTGAGCAGTTCTTC. Translating gives CSAAGGVEQFF.

V is TRBV30 and J is TRBJ2-3, with D possibly being TRBD1 or TRBD2 (5 bases each). Germline assignment: CDR1 GTSNPN and CDR2 SVGIG (reference sequence). Trimming left V 1 base short and J 0 bases short, with 26 bases between. The CDR3 is made up of 20 amino acids. CDR3 in DNA: TGTGCCTGGAGTGGTATAACTATCCCTCGAGGGGCCCATAGCACAGATACGCAGTATTTT. Its translation: CAWSGITIPRGAHSTDTQYF.

This clonotype appeared a few times. The rearrangement uses TRBV2 and TRBJ1-2; tentative D call: TRBD1 (5 bases). The V gene lost 1 base and the J gene lost 8 bases, with 14 bases spanning the gap. Germline CDR1 and CDR2: SNHLY and FYNNEI. CDR3 length: 14 amino acids. This CDR3 is CASSEEVGAYGYTF. CDR3 coding DNA: TGTGCCAGCAGTGAAGAAGTAGGGGCGTACGGCTACACCTTC.

V gene TRBV3-1 combines with J gene TRBJ2-2; 7 bases line up with TRBD1. Germline-derived CDR1 and CDR2 are LGHDT and YNNKEL (reference sequence). V was clipped by 4 bases and J by 0 bases; unmatched bases: 8. This CDR3 spans 17 amino acids. The CDR3 region is CASSPLGDRPNTGELFF. The CDR3 DNA is TGTGCCAGCAGCCCCCTTGGGGACAGACCGAACACCGGGGAGCTGTTTTTT.

The chain has TRBV20-1 and TRBJ2-1, with D perhaps TRBD1 (5 bases). From germline, CDR1 is DFQATT and CDR2 SNEGSKA (reference sequence). Trimming removed 6 bases from V and 3 bases from J, with 12 bases in between. CDR3 length equals 13 residues. The CDR3 loop is CSAGPPLYNEQFF. In nucleotides, the CDR3 is TGCAGTGCGGGGCCCCCGCTCTACAATGAGCAGTTCTTC.

This clonotype was observed a few times. V and J are TRBV9 and TRBJ2-1; 9 bases line up with TRBD2. CDR1 and CDR2 (germline): SGDLS, YYNGEE. Losses at the gene ends were 1 base for V and 4 bases for J; bases not matched to a gene: 6. The CDR3 is made up of 16 amino acids. CDR3 region: CASSVTSGSRYNEQFF. CDR3 sequence (DNA): TGTGCCAGCAGCGTAACTAGCGGGTCTAGATACAATGAGCAGTTCTTC.

This clonotype was observed a few times. V is TRBV29-1 and J is TRBJ1-2, with a weak D call TRBD1 (6 bases). Per the germline V gene, CDR1 is SQVTM and CDR2 is ANQGSEA. V was shortened by 3 bases and J by 8 bases, with 22 bases between the two germline ends. The CDR3 extends over 15 amino acids. The CDR3 protein is CSVDVTHPTGWGYTF. The DNA for the CDR3 is TGCAGCGTTGATGTTACCCATCCCACAGGGTGGGGCTACACCTTC.

This clonotype was seen many times. The chain joins TRBV5-1 to TRBJ2-1; D unresolved. V shed 2 bases and J shed 5 bases, with 14 bases lying between them. This CDR3 is 15 amino acids long. Germline V lookup: CDR1 SGHRS, CDR2 YFSETQ. CDR3 amino acids: CASSFIPGTDNEQFF. Here the CDR3 DNA reads TGCGCCAGCAGCTTTATACCAGGAACCGACAATGAGCAGTTCTTC.

The chain links TRBV5-1 to TRBJ2-3; the D is unclear. CDR1 SGHRS and CDR2 YFSETQ come from the germline V gene. The CDR3 has 14 amino acids. Between the trimmed V and J ends, which lost 0 bases and 4 bases, there was a span of 9 bases. CDR3 bases: TGCGCCAGCAGCTTGGCCTTAGCCTCAGATACGCAGTATTTT. Amino acid sequence: CASSLALASDTQYF.

The V and J genes are TRBV6-5 and TRBJ2-4; D is perhaps TRBD1 (7 bases). Germline lookup yields CDR1 MNHEY and CDR2 SVGAGI. CDR3 length equals 17 residues. Trimming took 2 bases from V and 0 from J, leaving 14 bases between them. The chain's CDR3 is CASSYGGGGVAKNIQYF. CDR3 DNA: TGTGCCAGCAGTTACGGTGGAGGGGGCGTAGCCAAAAACATTCAGTACTTC.

The V call is TRBV12-3 or TRBV12-4, the J call TRBJ2-7; 9 nucleotides align to TRBD1. The CDR3 runs to 16 residues. Trimming removed 8 bases from V and 4 bases from J; junction bases left unmatched: 15. For the CDR3, the DNA is TGTGCCAGCGCACCCGGGGCAGGGACAGGGAATTACGAGCAGTACTTC. Translation: CASAPGAGTGNYEQYF.

This clonotype was seen a handful of times. CDR3: CASSVAGVQETQYF. In DNA, the CDR3 is TGTGCCAGCAGCGTCGCGGGGGTCCAAGAGACCCAGTACTTC. The chain has TRBV9 and TRBJ2-5, with 7 bases that match TRBD2. The V gene end was trimmed by 2 bases and the J gene end by 1 base; junction bases not matched to a gene: 2. This CDR3 is 14 amino acids long. Germline assignment: CDR1 SGDLS and CDR2 YYNGEE.

This clonotype was observed many times. The chain couples TRBV4-1 to TRBJ2-1; TRBD1 aligns across 8 bases. Per the germline V gene, CDR1 is MGHRA and CDR2 is YSYEKL. The CDR3 totals 15 residues. With V trimmed by 6 bases and J by 1 base, 5 bases remained unmatched. CDR3 amino acids: CASSPTGASYNEQFF. The CDR3 nucleotides are TGCGCCAGCAGTCCGACAGGGGCGTCCTACAATGAGCAGTTCTTC.

V and J are TRBV5-5 and TRBJ1-3; perhaps TRBD1 as D (5 bases). V was cut by 0 bases and J by 4 bases, with 14 bases left in between. The CDR3 sequence is 16 residues long. Germline values: CDR1 SGHKS, CDR2 YYEKEE (reference sequence). The CDR3 sequence: CASSLAGQGAGNTIYF. CDR3 sequence (DNA): TGTGCCAGCAGCTTGGCTGGGCAGGGTGCAGGAAACACCATATATTTT.

The V call is TRBV7-2, the J call TRBJ2-7; possible D gene TRBD2, 5 bases. Trimming shortened V by 6 bases and J by 3 bases, and 18 bases separated the two germline ends. The CDR3 consists of 15 residues. Germline V gene sequence: CDR1 SGHTA, CDR2 FQGNSA. CDR3: CASRAQGLGGYEQYF. In DNA form, the CDR3 reads TGTGCCAGCAGGGCACAAGGACTGGGCGGCTACGAGCAGTACTTC.

This clonotype was observed a single time. This sequence joins TRBV6-2 or TRBV6-3 and TRBJ2-5; 7 bases line up with TRBD1. V was clipped by 7 bases and J by 1 base; unmatched bases: 6. Germline V lookup: CDR1 MNHEY, CDR2 SVGEGT. The CDR3 runs to 14 residues. CDR3 residues: CASKDRVLQETQYF. The CDR3 DNA reads TGTGCCAGCAAAGACAGGGTCCTCCAAGAGACCCAGTACTTC.

V gene TRBV6-1 combines with J gene TRBJ2-2, with D unresolved. V lost 7 bases to trimming and J lost 1 base, with 10 bases between them. Germline values: CDR1 MNHNS, CDR2 SASEGT. CDR3 length: 14 amino acids. The chain's CDR3 is CASTPQWNTGELFF. CDR3 coding DNA: TGTGCCAGCACCCCGCAGTGGAACACCGGGGAGCTGTTTTTT.

This clonotype was recorded a few times. J is TRBJ2-2 and V is TRBV5-1; TRBD2 agrees at 12 bases. Germline V gives CDR1 SGHRS, CDR2 YFSETQ. The CDR3 sequence is 15 residues long. Trimming removed 6 bases from V and 3 bases from J; junction bases left unmatched: 3. The CDR3 bases are TGCGCCAGCAAAAGACTAGCGGGAGACACCGGGGAGCTGTTTTTT. It is translated as CASKRLAGDTGELFF. Full variable domain (outside the CDR3, taken from reference TRBV5-1 and TRBJ2-2): KAGVTQTPRYLIKTRGQQVTLSCSPISGHRSVSWYQQTPGQGLQFLFEYFSETQRNKGNFPGRFSGRQFSNSRSEMNVSTLELGDSALYLCASKRLAGDTGELFFGEGSRLTVL.

The chain is built from TRBV18 and TRBJ2-5, with a tentative D call TRBD2 (5 bases). The CDR3 is 13 residues long. Germline lookup yields CDR1 KGHSH and CDR2 LQKENI. V was pared by 0 bases and J by 5 bases, with 7 bases between. As DNA, the CDR3 is TGTGCCAGCTCACCACCTAGCGTTGAGACCCAGTACTTC. Amino acid sequence: CASSPPSVETQYF.

The rearrangement uses TRBV27 and TRBJ2-1, with TRBD1 matching 8 bases. Trimming removed 6 bases from V and 4 bases from J; junction bases left unmatched: 8. CDR3 size: 15 residues. Germline V gene sequence: CDR1 MNHEY, CDR2 SMNVEV (reference sequence). The DNA of the CDR3 is TGTGCCAGCAGACCCGCAGGGGGCGCTTACAATGAGCAGTTCTTC. It translates to CASRPAGGAYNEQFF.